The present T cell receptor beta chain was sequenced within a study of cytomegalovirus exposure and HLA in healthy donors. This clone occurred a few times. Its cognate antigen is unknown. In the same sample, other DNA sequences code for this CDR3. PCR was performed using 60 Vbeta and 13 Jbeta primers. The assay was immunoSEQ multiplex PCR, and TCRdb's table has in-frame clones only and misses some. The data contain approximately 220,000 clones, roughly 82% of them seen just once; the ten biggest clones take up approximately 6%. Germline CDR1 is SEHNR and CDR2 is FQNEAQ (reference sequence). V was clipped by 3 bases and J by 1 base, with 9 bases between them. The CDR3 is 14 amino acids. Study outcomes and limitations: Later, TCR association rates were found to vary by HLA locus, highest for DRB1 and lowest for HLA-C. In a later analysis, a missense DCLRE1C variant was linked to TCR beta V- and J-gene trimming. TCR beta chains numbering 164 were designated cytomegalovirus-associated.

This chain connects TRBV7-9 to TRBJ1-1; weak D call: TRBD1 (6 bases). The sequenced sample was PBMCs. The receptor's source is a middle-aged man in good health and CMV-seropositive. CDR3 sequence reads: CASSLDSRNTEAFF. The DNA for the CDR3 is TGTGCCAGCAGCTTGGACAGTAGGAACACTGAAGCTTTCTTT.